This T cell receptor beta chain was found in a study of beta chain features in type 1 diabetes. Sequencing targeted expressed TCRB transcripts, as all isolated RNA had been reverse transcribed. Libraries were prepared by immunoSEQ multiplex PCR; TCRdb keeps only in-frame clonotypes and omits some of them. The data show almost 350,000 clones, with 7.5% to 9% seen just once and less than 0.5% held by the top ten. The V and J ends lost 5 bases and 6 bases respectively, with 14 bases between them. CDR3 length: 13 amino acids. Germline loops: CDR1 MDHEN, CDR2 SYDVKM. The chain links TRBV28 to TRBJ2-7, with D perhaps matching TRBD2 (6 bases). This TCR was sampled from a woman under 30 in good health. The sample comprised central memory CD4+ T cells from blood. In nucleotides, the CDR3 is TGTGCCAGCAGTAGCGGGCAGGGTAGCGAGCAGTACTTC. It translates to CASSSGQGSEQYF.